This TCR beta chain came from a study of monozygotic twins with inflammatory bowel disease. Findings and caveats of the study: Fewer shared clonotypes with others were found in IBD patients than in healthy twins, especially with disease activity. On the inverse Simpson index, IBD patients scored lower for TCRbeta diversity than healthy co-twins.

TCRdb reanalyzed the 5' RACE reads, giving one entry per CDR3 protein sequence and no DNA. Its clone listing holds more than 300,000 distinct CDR3 sequences. Concerning this clonotype: Its target is not known.

The specimen sequenced was blood. This sequence originates from a human donor with ulcerative colitis or Crohn's disease, or a healthy co-twin of an affected twin (not recorded which).

The CDR3 protein is CASSLGAGVYEQYF. The chain couples TRBV12-3 or TRBV12-4 to TRBJ2-7. CDR3 size: 14 residues.